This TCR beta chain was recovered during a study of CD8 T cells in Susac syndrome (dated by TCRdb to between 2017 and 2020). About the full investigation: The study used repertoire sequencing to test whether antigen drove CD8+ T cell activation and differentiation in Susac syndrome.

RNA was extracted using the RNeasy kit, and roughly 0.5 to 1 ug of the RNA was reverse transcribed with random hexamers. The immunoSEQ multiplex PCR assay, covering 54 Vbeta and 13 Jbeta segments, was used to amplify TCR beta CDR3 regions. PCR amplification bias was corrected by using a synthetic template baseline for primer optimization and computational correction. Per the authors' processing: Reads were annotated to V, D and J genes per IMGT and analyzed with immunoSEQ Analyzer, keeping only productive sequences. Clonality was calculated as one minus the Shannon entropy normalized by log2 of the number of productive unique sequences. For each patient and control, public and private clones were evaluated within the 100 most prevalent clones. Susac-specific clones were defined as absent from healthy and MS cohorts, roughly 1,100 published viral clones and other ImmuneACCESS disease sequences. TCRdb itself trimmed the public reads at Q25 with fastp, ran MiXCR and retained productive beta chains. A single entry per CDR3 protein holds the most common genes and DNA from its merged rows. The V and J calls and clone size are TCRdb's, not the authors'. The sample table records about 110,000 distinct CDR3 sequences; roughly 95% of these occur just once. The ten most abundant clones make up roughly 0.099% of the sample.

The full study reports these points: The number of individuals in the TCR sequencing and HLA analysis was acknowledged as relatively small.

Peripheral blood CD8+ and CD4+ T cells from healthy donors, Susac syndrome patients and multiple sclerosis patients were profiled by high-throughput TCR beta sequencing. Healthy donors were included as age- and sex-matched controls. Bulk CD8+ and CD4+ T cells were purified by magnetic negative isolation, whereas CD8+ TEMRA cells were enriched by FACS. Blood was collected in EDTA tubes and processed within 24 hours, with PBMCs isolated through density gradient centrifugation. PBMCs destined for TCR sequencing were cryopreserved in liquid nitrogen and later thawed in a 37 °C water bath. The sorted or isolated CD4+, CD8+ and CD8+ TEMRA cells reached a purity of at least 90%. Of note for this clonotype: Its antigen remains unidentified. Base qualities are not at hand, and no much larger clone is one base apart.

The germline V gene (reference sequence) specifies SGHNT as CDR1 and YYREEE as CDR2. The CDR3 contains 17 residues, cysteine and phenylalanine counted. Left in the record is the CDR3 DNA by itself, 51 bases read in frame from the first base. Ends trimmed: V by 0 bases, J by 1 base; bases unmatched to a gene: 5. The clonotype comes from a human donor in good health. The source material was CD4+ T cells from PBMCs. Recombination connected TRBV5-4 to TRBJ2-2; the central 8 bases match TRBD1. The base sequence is TGTGCCAGCAGCTTGGCCCTCGGACAGGGGAACACCGGGGAGCTGTTTTTT. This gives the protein CASSLALGQGNTGELFF.